This T cell receptor (beta chain) was observed in a study of T cell repertoires in ileal Crohn's disease. Study background: Surgery for a complication: stricturing in 61%, penetrating in about 40%.

Regarding this clone: No antigen is known for it.

Study outcomes and limitations: Every patient over 26.8% clonality showed endoscopic recurrence.

Each sample's TCRB immunosequencing used five hundred nanograms of biopsy DNA. Generated by immunoSEQ multiplex PCR, the TCRdb table keeps only in-frame clones and is missing some. The data hold 9,500 to 15,000 clones, with just over 75% observed a single time. The junction had 4 bases not matched to a gene; V was cut back by 6 bases and J by 1 base. This CDR3 has 14 amino acids. The germline V gene encodes CDR1 SNHLY and CDR2 FYNNEI. The chain combines TRBV2 with TRBJ1-1, with 8 bases that match TRBD1. The sequencing input was ileal tissue. The TCR comes from an adult with Crohn's disease. The CDR3 protein is CASRGTGENTEAFF. The CDR3, as DNA: TGTGCCAGCAGGGGGACAGGAGAGAACACTGAAGCTTTCTTT.